This T cell receptor beta chain came from a study of blood T cells in healthy people across ages. Russia was home to the donors, healthy Caucasian individuals aged about 6 to 90. Together with a sample-barcoded 5' primer, a J-beta primer mix was included in a second PCR lasting about 7 to 11 cycles. Each cDNA molecule was tagged by a template-switch adaptor with 12 random nucleotides. Individual samples furnished no less than 2.5 million CDR3-containing paired-end reads apiece. TCRdb called the 5' RACE reads again in MiXCR, with one record for every CDR3 protein. The repertoire has roughly 410,000 distinct CDR3 sequences, over 45% of them found once; the top ten carry under 60%. The CDR3 runs 14 residues. The germline CDR1 and CDR2 sequences are WSHSY and SAAADI. V shed 4 bases and J 6 bases; nucleotides not matched to a gene: 6.

The specimen was blood. The V gene is TRBV10-2, the J gene TRBJ2-1; 7 positions agree with TRBD2. The sequence was obtained from a man aged 55 to 70 in good health. CDR3 loop: CASSARAGSNEQFF. CDR3 nucleotide sequence: TGCGCCAGCAGTGCTCGAGCGGGATCCAATGAGCAGTTCTTC.